This is a list of T cell receptor beta chains from one sample in a study of shared clonotypes between healthy human individuals. This table comes from immunoSEQ multiplex PCR, and its TCRdb copy is limited to in-frame clones, with some not included. The sample has 950,000 to 1,100,000 clones; approximately 70% are singletons. Sequenced sample: memory CD4+ T cells sorted from blood. The source is a man between 18 and 35 years old in good health. Both conserved end residues are part of each CDR3. A D gene is named only where the DNA matches it firmly. The listing skips clone size in some rows; elsewhere it reads once, few, many or a size class.

TGTGCCAGTAGTAACCAGGGGGCGATGGGCTATGGCTACACCTTC,CASSNQGAMGYGYTF,TRBD1,TRBJ1-2,.,TRBV19
TGTGCCAGCAGCTGGGTGAGCTCTGGGGCCAACGTCCTGACTTTC,CASSWVSSGANVLTF,.,TRBJ2-6,.,TRBV5-6
TGTGCCAGCAGGAAGAGTAGCGGGGTTACCGGGGAGCTGTTTTTT,CASRKSSGVTGELFF,TRBD2,TRBJ2-2,.,TRBV2
TGTGCCAGCAGCCAGGGGGGCCAGGGCTACGAGCAGTACTTC,CASSQGGQGYEQYF,.,TRBJ2-7,.,TRBV6-5
TGTGCCAGCAGCCTGACCCGATGGGAGACCCAGTACTTC,CASSLTRWETQYF,.,TRBJ2-5,.,TRBV7-2
TGTGCCAGCTCATCGGGACAGGGGTACGAGCAGTACTTC,CASSSGQGYEQYF,TRBD1,TRBJ2-7,.,TRBV18
TGTGCCAGCACTACCATTGACAGGACAACAGGAAATGAGCAGTTCTTC,CASTTIDRTTGNEQFF,.,TRBJ2-1,.,TRBV2
TGTGCCAGCAGCTCCTTTCTCTGGGGGGAGCTAGCCAAAAACATTCAGTACTTC,CASSSFLWGELAKNIQYF,.,TRBJ2-4,once,TRBV7-2
TGTGCCAGTAGTACCCGCAGGGGGGACCCCACAGATACGCAGTATTTT,CASSTRRGDPTDTQYF,.,TRBJ2-3,.,TRBV19
TGTGCCAGCAGTTCCGACAGGGCTCCCATGAACACTGAAGCTTTCTTT,CASSSDRAPMNTEAFF,TRBD1,TRBJ1-1,.,TRBV2
TGTGCCAGCAGTTCAAGTATCGGTGAAGCTTTCTTT,CASSSSIGEAFF,.,TRBJ1-1,.,TRBV28
TGTGCCAGCAGGGGGACAGGGTATGATTCACCCCTCCACTTT,CASRGTGYDSPLHF,TRBD1,TRBJ1-6,few,TRBV6-1
TGTGCCAGCAGTGAAGCTGGGTCTGAAGCTTTCTTT,CASSEAGSEAFF,.,TRBJ1-1,.,TRBV2
TGTGCCAGCACCTCCGGCCAGAGCAAAAATCAGCCCCAGCATTTT,CASTSGQSKNQPQHF,.,TRBJ1-5,.,TRBV2
TGCAGCGTTGAAAGGTGGGGACAAATGAACACTGAAGCTTTCTTT,CSVERWGQMNTEAFF,.,TRBJ1-1,few,TRBV29-1
TGTGCCAGCAGCTTAGGAGTTCAGGGTGGGCATGAGCAGTTCTTC,CASSLGVQGGHEQFF,.,TRBJ2-1,.,TRBV11-2
TGTGCCAGCAGCTTTGGGGGGACAACTAACACTGAAGCTTTCTTT,CASSFGGTTNTEAFF,.,TRBJ1-1,.,TRBV7-3
TGTGCCAGCAGCTTAGTGGGGAGTAGCAATCAGCCCCAGCATTTT,CASSLVGSSNQPQHF,.,TRBJ1-5,.,TRBV7-2
TGTGCCAGCAGTGATGCGAGACTAGCGGGGGGTGCAGATACGCAGTATTTT,CASSDARLAGGADTQYF,TRBD2,TRBJ2-3,.,TRBV6-1
TGTGCCTGCGACCAGGGGGGCCACAATGAGCAGTTCTTC,CACDQGGHNEQFF,.,TRBJ2-1,.,TRBV30
TGTGCCAGCAGCGTACAGGGGGCTTTGAACACCGGGGAGCTGTTTTTT,CASSVQGALNTGELFF,TRBD1,TRBJ2-2,.,TRBV9
TGTGCCAGCGCGATGGACCGACTAGCCAAAAACATTCAGTACTTC,CASAMDRLAKNIQYF,.,TRBJ2-4,.,TRBV2
TGTGCCAGCAGTTTCCTAGCGGGGGGGCTGAGCTCCTACGAGCAGTACTTC,CASSFLAGGLSSYEQYF,TRBD2,TRBJ2-7,.,TRBV27
TGTGCCAGCAGCTACAGAGCGGAAATCAATACGCAGTATTTT,CASSYRAEINTQYF,.,TRBJ2-3,few,TRBV6-6
TGCGCCAGCAGCTTGAGTTTAGGGGAGAACACTGAAGCTTTCTTT,CASSLSLGENTEAFF,.,TRBJ1-1,few,TRBV5-1
TGTGCAAGTCGGACAGGGGTGGCCTCAAGACCGGATCAGCCCCAGCATTTT,CASRTGVASRPDQPQHF,.,TRBJ1-5,.,TRBV12-2
TGTGCCAGCAGTTTGGCTGGGGAGATCCACGAGCAGTACTTC,CASSLAGEIHEQYF,.,TRBJ2-7,few,TRBV28
TGTGCCAGCAGCTTAGGGCGCACTGAAGCTTTCTTT,CASSLGRTEAFF,.,TRBJ1-1,once,TRBV7-8
TGCGCCAGCAGCCAAGAACGGGGCAGATCAGAGACCCAGTACTTC,CASSQERGRSETQYF,.,TRBJ2-5,.,TRBV4-1
TGTGCCAGCAGCGTAAGGGACAGGGGAAGCACAGATACGCAGTATTTT,CASSVRDRGSTDTQYF,TRBD1,TRBJ2-3,.,TRBV9
TGTGCCAGTAGTATTGAGGGGGCGCCTCAGCCCCAGCATTTT,CASSIEGAPQPQHF,TRBD1,TRBJ1-5,once,TRBV19
TGCGCCAGCAGCTTGGGAGGGGGCAGGGAGACCCAGTACTTC,CASSLGGGRETQYF,TRBD1,TRBJ2-5,.,TRBV5-1
TGTGCCAGCAGCTATGACACTTCCTACGAGCAGTACTTC,CASSYDTSYEQYF,.,TRBJ2-7,.,TRBV7-2
TGTGCCACCAGCAGAGATACAGGGGGTCAGACCGGGGAGCTGTTTTTT,CATSRDTGGQTGELFF,TRBD1,TRBJ2-2,.,TRBV15
TGCAGCGTTAGCGCGCCGGGACAGATTTTTGAGACCCAGTACTTC,CSVSAPGQIFETQYF,TRBD1,TRBJ2-5,.,TRBV29-1
TGTGCCAGCAGTTCTGGGTCTAGCGGCCAGAGGAGGACCCAGTACTTC,CASSSGSSGQRRTQYF,TRBD2,TRBJ2-5,.,TRBV6-5
TGTGCCAGCAGCTCTGGGACTAGCGGACACAATGAGCAGTTCTTC,CASSSGTSGHNEQFF,TRBD2,TRBJ2-1,.,TRBV11-3
TGTGCCAGCAGCCAAGATCTCAGGGGAGAGCAGTTCTTC,CASSQDLRGEQFF,.,TRBJ2-1,.,TRBV4-2
TGTGCCAGCAGCTCTCAGAGCGGGGGACTAGCGGGACCCTACGAGCAGTACTTC,CASSSQSGGLAGPYEQYF,TRBD2,TRBJ2-7,.,TRBV7-2
TGTGCCAGCAGTTTTGGGGGAGATGGAAACACCATATATTTT,CASSFGGDGNTIYF,.,TRBJ1-3,few,TRBV27
TGTGCCAGTACCACAACGCCCCAAGGACAGACCCAAAAACTGTTTTTT,CASTTTPQGQTQKLFF,.,TRBJ1-4,.,TRBV19
TGTGCCACCAGCAGAGAAAAGAATCAGCCCCAGCATTTT,CATSREKNQPQHF,.,TRBJ1-5,.,TRBV15
TGTGCCAGCAGGATTCCTCAAGGAGGTGCCACTGAAGCTTTCTTT,CASRIPQGGATEAFF,.,TRBJ1-1,.,TRBV28